This is a list of T cell receptor beta chains from one sample in a study of control samples from healthy donors and cancer patients. Profiled with immunoSEQ multiplex PCR; TCRdb holds only in-frame clones, not every one. Of about 73,000 clones listed, about 88% are singletons. The sequenced sample consisted of blood. The receptors were sampled from a woman aged 45-60 years in good health. Both conserved end residues are part of each CDR3. The D gene is left open where the match is weak.

j_call: TRBJ2-3
v_call: TRBV7-9
d_call: NA
cdr3_nt: TGTGCCAGCAGCTTCGTGGGTGCTCGCACAGATACGCAGTATTTT
cdr3_aa: CASSFVGARTDTQYF

j_call: TRBJ1-2
v_call: TRBV5-4
d_call: NA
cdr3_nt: TGTGCCAGCAGCTTCGGATCCGGGAACTATGGCTACACCTTC
cdr3_aa: CASSFGSGNYGYTF

j_call: TRBJ2-1
v_call: TRBV11-3
d_call: NA
cdr3_nt: TGTGCCAGCAGCTTAGATATGGCAAATGAGCAGTTCTTC
cdr3_aa: CASSLDMANEQFF

j_call: TRBJ1-1
v_call: TRBV14
d_call: TRBD1
cdr3_nt: TGTGCCAGCAGCTACAGGGGCTGGAACACTGAAGCTTTCTTT
cdr3_aa: CASSYRGWNTEAFF

j_call: TRBJ1-6
v_call: TRBV19
d_call: TRBD1
cdr3_nt: TGTGCCAGTTCCGGGACAGGGGTTTCACCCCTCCACTTT
cdr3_aa: CASSGTGVSPLHF

j_call: TRBJ2-7
v_call: TRBV5-1
d_call: TRBD1
cdr3_nt: TGCGCCAGCAATCCGGGACAGGACACCTACGAGCAGTACTTC
cdr3_aa: CASNPGQDTYEQYF

j_call: TRBJ2-2
v_call: TRBV23-1
d_call: TRBD1
cdr3_nt: TGCGCCAGCAGTCAGGACAGGGATGGCACCGGGGAGCTGTTTTTT
cdr3_aa: CASSQDRDGTGELFF

j_call: TRBJ2-7
v_call: TRBV27
d_call: TRBD2
cdr3_nt: TGTGCCAGCAGTTTAAGTGGGAGGGGCTACGAGCAGTACTTC
cdr3_aa: CASSLSGRGYEQYF

j_call: TRBJ2-2
v_call: TRBV3-1/TRBV3-2
d_call: TRBD2
cdr3_nt: TGTGCCAGCAGCCAAGGACTAGCGGGAGTCAGGTGGGCCGGGGAGCTGTTTTTT
cdr3_aa: CASSQGLAGVRWAGELFF

j_call: TRBJ2-2
v_call: TRBV27
d_call: TRBD2
cdr3_nt: TGTGCCAGCAGTCCGACTAGCGGGAGACAGGTCGGGGAGCTGTTTTTT
cdr3_aa: CASSPTSGRQVGELFF

j_call: TRBJ1-5
v_call: TRBV4-1
d_call: TRBD1
cdr3_nt: TGCGCCAGCAGCTTAGGACAGGGTAATCAGCCCCAGCATTTT
cdr3_aa: CASSLGQGNQPQHF

j_call: TRBJ2-7
v_call: TRBV28
d_call: TRBD1
cdr3_nt: TGTGCCAGCAGTTTCTCCGGGACAGGGAACGAGCAGTACTTC
cdr3_aa: CASSFSGTGNEQYF

j_call: TRBJ2-7
v_call: TRBV6-5
d_call: NA
cdr3_nt: TGTGCCAGCAGTTCCGACGGCTTCGGCGAGCAGTACTTC
cdr3_aa: CASSSDGFGEQYF

j_call: TRBJ2-2
v_call: TRBV5-6
d_call: NA
cdr3_nt: TGTGCCAGCAGCAGAGTAGCGGAGAACACCGGGGAGCTGTTTTTT
cdr3_aa: CASSRVAENTGELFF

j_call: TRBJ1-2
v_call: TRBV28
d_call: NA
cdr3_nt: TGTGCCAGCAGTTTGACCGTCTACTGGGGCTACACCTTC
cdr3_aa: CASSLTVYWGYTF

j_call: TRBJ2-1
v_call: TRBV2
d_call: NA
cdr3_nt: TGTGCCAGCAGTGAATTGGGGAGCTCCTACAATGAGCAGTTCTTC
cdr3_aa: CASSELGSSYNEQFF

j_call: TRBJ1-4
v_call: TRBV30
d_call: NA
cdr3_nt: TGTGCCTGGAGTGTAGGGTTAACAACTAATGAAAAACTGTTTTTT
cdr3_aa: CAWSVGLTTNEKLFF

j_call: TRBJ1-5
v_call: TRBV28
d_call: NA
cdr3_nt: TGTGCCAGCAGGGGATTTTATAGCAATCAGCCCCAGCATTTT
cdr3_aa: CASRGFYSNQPQHF

j_call: TRBJ1-2
v_call: TRBV2
d_call: NA
cdr3_nt: TGTGCCAGCACGAGACGCTATGGCTACACCTTC
cdr3_aa: CASTRRYGYTF

j_call: TRBJ1-1
v_call: TRBV6-5
d_call: NA
cdr3_nt: TGTGCCAGCAGTTACTCGAAAGACTACACTGAAGCTTTCTTT
cdr3_aa: CASSYSKDYTEAFF

j_call: TRBJ1-2
v_call: TRBV9
d_call: TRBD1
cdr3_nt: TGTGCCAGCAGCCCCTGGGGAGGGGGCGCCTTGTCGGGCTACACCTTC
cdr3_aa: CASSPWGGGALSGYTF

j_call: TRBJ1-1
v_call: TRBV3-1/TRBV3-2
d_call: NA
cdr3_nt: TGTGCCAGCAGCCGGGACGGGGGGGCAACCACTGAAGCTTTCTTT
cdr3_aa: CASSRDGGATTEAFF